This is a list of T cell receptor beta chains from one sample in a study of T cell responses to AZD1222 COVID-19 vaccine. The protocol was immunoSEQ multiplex PCR, while the TCRdb copy is restricted to in-frame clones and leaves out a portion. The sample holds around 130,000 clones, 91% seen once. The source material was peripheral blood, sampled on day 0 of AZD1222 vaccination. All receptors come from an adult in good health. Both conserved end residues are part of each CDR3. The D gene is left open where the match is weak. Expanded clones are given a class, and other clones once, few, many or no size at all.

J gene	V gene	clone size	CDR3 length	D gene	CDR3 DNA	CDR3 protein
TRBJ2-2	TRBV27	-	15	-	TGTGCCAGCAGTCCTACCCCCGGGGTGTCTGGGGAGCTGTTTTTT	CASSPTPGVSGELFF
TRBJ1-1	TRBV7-8	-	14	-	TGTGCCAGCAGCTTAGAGGCGATGTCCCGGGTCGCTTTCTTT	CASSLEAMSRVAFF
TRBJ2-3	TRBV12-5	-	16	TRBD2	TGTGCTAGTGGTTTGACCCCGGGACTAGCGGTAGATACGCAGTATTTT	CASGLTPGLAVDTQYF
TRBJ2-1	TRBV10-3	-	13	-	TGTGCCATCAGTGAGTCAAGGGTTGAAGAGCAGTTCTTC	CAISESRVEEQFF
TRBJ1-2	TRBV18	-	12	-	TGTGCCAGCTCACAGGGGGTCTATGGCTACACCTTC	CASSQGVYGYTF
TRBJ1-1	TRBV19	-	12	TRBD1	TGTGCCAGTAGTGGTTTGACAGGGGCAGCTTTCTTT	CASSGLTGAAFF
TRBJ2-5	TRBV6-5	-	16	TRBD1	TGTGCCAGCAGTTCCTGGACAGGGAGGTTTGCCGAGACCCAGTACTTC	CASSSWTGRFAETQYF
TRBJ2-5	TRBV6-6	-	16	-	TGTGCCAGCAGTTCAGCCGGAGTGTGGGATCAGGAGACCCAGTACTTC	CASSSAGVWDQETQYF
TRBJ2-3	TRBV10-1	-	14	TRBD1	TGCGCCAGGGAGGGACAGGAGAGCACAGATACGCAGTATTTT	CAREGQESTDTQYF
TRBJ2-3	TRBV10-3	-	14	-	TGTGCCATCACAGACCATCGGATTACAGATACGCAGTATTTT	CAITDHRITDTQYF
TRBJ1-2	TRBV28	-	14	-	TGTGCCAGCAGTTTGGGGACTGTGAACTATGGCTACACCTTC	CASSLGTVNYGYTF
TRBJ2-7	TRBV18	-	14	-	TGTGCCAGCTCAACAGGACAGAAATTCTACGAGCAGTACTTC	CASSTGQKFYEQYF
TRBJ1-2	TRBV24-1	-	13	-	TGTCGCGCCCCCCCCAGGCCTAACTATGGCTACACCTTC	CRAPPRPNYGYTF
TRBJ1-1	TRBV6-2/TRBV6-3	few	17	TRBD1	TGTGCCAGCAACCCTCACAGGGGCGGGTTGAGGAACACTGAAGCTTTCTTT	CASNPHRGGLRNTEAFF
TRBJ2-7	TRBV6-5	-	14	TRBD2	TGTGCCAGCAGTCGGACTAGCAGCAGATACGAGCAGTACTTC	CASSRTSSRYEQYF
TRBJ1-5	TRBV19	once	15	TRBD1	TGTGCCAGTAGGCCCAGAGGGGGCAGTGTTCCGCCCCAGCATTTT	CASRPRGGSVPPQHF
TRBJ2-7	TRBV29-1	-	13	-	TGCAGCGTTGAGGCGGCGAGCTCCTACGAGCAGTACTTC	CSVEAASSYEQYF
TRBJ2-1	TRBV24-1	-	13	-	TGTGCCACCAGTGAGCCGATTTACAATGAGCAGTTCTTC	CATSEPIYNEQFF
TRBJ1-5	TRBV27	-	14	-	TGTGCCAGCAGTTTGGAAGGGGCCCATCAGCCCCAGCATTTT	CASSLEGAHQPQHF
TRBJ1-1	TRBV7-9	few	14	TRBD1	TGTGCCAGCAGCTCCTGGCAGGGGGGCACTGAAGCTTTCTTT	CASSSWQGGTEAFF
TRBJ1-1	TRBV7-2	-	14	TRBD1	TGTGCCAGCAGCTTAGGGACAGGGAACACTGAAGCTTTCTTT	CASSLGTGNTEAFF
TRBJ2-7	TRBV5-1	-	18	TRBD2	TGCGCCAGCAGCTTGGCGGGCGGCCGGGGGGACCTTACCTACGAGCAGTACTTC	CASSLAGGRGDLTYEQYF
TRBJ2-1	TRBV10-3	-	19	TRBD2	TGTGCCATCAGGGGATCCCCGACTAGCGGGGGAGTAGGTAACAATGAGCAGTTCTTC	CAIRGSPTSGGVGNNEQFF
TRBJ2-2	TRBV6-2/TRBV6-3	once	15	-	TGTGCCAGCAGTTACTCGTCGGTCGTCGGCGGGGAGCTGTTTTTT	CASSYSSVVGGELFF
TRBJ1-4	TRBV4-2	-	15	-	TGTGCCAGCAGCCAAGACCCAGGCGGAAATGAAAAACTGTTTTTT	CASSQDPGGNEKLFF
TRBJ1-6	TRBV30	once	14	-	TGTGCCTGGTCCTCCTGGACGGCGTCTTCACCCCTCCACTTT	CAWSSWTASSPLHF
TRBJ1-2	TRBV4-2	-	16	-	TGTGCCAGCAGCCCAACTAACCCGACAGGCGCTTATGGCTACACCTTC	CASSPTNPTGAYGYTF
TRBJ1-2	TRBV6-5	-	14	-	TGTGCCAGCAGCAGGACGGACAGAAACTATGGCTACACCTTC	CASSRTDRNYGYTF
TRBJ2-7	TRBV3-1/TRBV3-2	-	16	TRBD1	TGTGCCAGCAGCCAAGCGGACAGGAGGAGCTCCTACGAGCAGTACTTC	CASSQADRRSSYEQYF
TRBJ1-2	TRBV29-1	once	13	-	TGCAGCGTGGAGGACGGGAAGAACTATGGCTACACCTTC	CSVEDGKNYGYTF
TRBJ1-5	TRBV6-1	-	14	TRBD1	TGTGCCAGCAGTGACCGGGACAGCTATCAGCCCCAGCATTTT	CASSDRDSYQPQHF
TRBJ1-4	TRBV27	-	20	-	TGTGCCAGCAGTTCCTTCATCAGGGGTTCGGTACAGACGAGGAAGGTAAAACTGTTTTTT	CASSSFIRGSVQTRKVKLFF
TRBJ1-1	TRBV7-6	-	14	TRBD1	TGTGCCAGCAGCCCGGGACAGCTGAACACTGAAGCTTTCTTT	CASSPGQLNTEAFF
TRBJ2-7	TRBV27	once	16	TRBD2	TGTGCCAGCAGTTTATACCCTAGCGGGAGGCAGGGCGAGCAGTACTTC	CASSLYPSGRQGEQYF
TRBJ1-4	TRBV29-1	-	13	-	TGCAGCGTTGGGCACAGATCTAATGAAAAACTGTTTTTT	CSVGHRSNEKLFF
TRBJ1-1	TRBV19	-	17	TRBD1	TGTGCCAGTAGTTGGACAGGGGTTGGAGGTATGAACACTGAAGCTTTCTTT	CASSWTGVGGMNTEAFF
TRBJ2-5	TRBV2	-	13	-	TGTGCCAGCAGTGCTAGCGAACAAGAGACCCAGTACTTC	CASSASEQETQYF
TRBJ2-1	TRBV27	-	17	TRBD2	TGTGCCAGCACCGCTCCCCCCGGGACTAGAACCAAAAATGAGCAGTTCTTC	CASTAPPGTRTKNEQFF
TRBJ2-3	TRBV5-1	-	16	-	TGCGCCAGCAGCTTATTAAGCAGTAGCTCCACAGATACGCAGTATTTT	CASSLLSSSSTDTQYF
TRBJ1-2	TRBV27	-	14	TRBD1	TGTGCCAGCAGTTTGTATGGACAGGTTGCTGGCTACACCTTC	CASSLYGQVAGYTF
TRBJ1-2	TRBV9	-	12	-	TGTGCCAGCAGCGGGAGCCACTATGGCTACACCTTC	CASSGSHYGYTF
TRBJ2-2	TRBV15	once	17	-	TGTGCCACCAGCGCTCACCCTGGACTCCGAGCCACCGGGGAGCTGTTTTTT	CATSAHPGLRATGELFF
TRBJ1-5	TRBV29-1	-	13	-	TGCAGCGTCAGACCCGGGAACGATCAGCCCCAGCATTTT	CSVRPGNDQPQHF
TRBJ2-2	TRBV19	-	12	-	TGTGCCAGTAGCGGGTCCACCGGGGAGCTGTTTTTT	CASSGSTGELFF
TRBJ2-7	TRBV5-1	-	13	-	TGCGCCAGCAGCTTCAACAGGTACTACGAGCAGTACTTC	CASSFNRYYEQYF
TRBJ2-7	TRBV3-1/TRBV3-2	-	15	-	TGTGCCAGCAGACCGAGCGGGTCAACCTCCTACGAGCAGTACTTC	CASRPSGSTSYEQYF
TRBJ1-4	TRBV5-4	-	16	-	TGTGCCAGCAGCCGGATTGCCACAGGGATTAATGAAAAACTGTTTTTT	CASSRIATGINEKLFF
TRBJ2-6	TRBV5-5	-	16	-	TGTGCCAGCAGCCTGCGAGCCGCCTCTGGGGCCAACGTCCTGACTTTC	CASSLRAASGANVLTF
TRBJ1-1	TRBV20-1	-	14	-	TGCAGTGCTAGTGGTCGGGGGATAGACACTGAAGCTTTCTTT	CSASGRGIDTEAFF
TRBJ1-5	TRBV5-1	-	15	TRBD1	TGCGCCAGCAGCTATGGGACAGATGTGGGTCAGCCCCAGCATTTT	CASSYGTDVGQPQHF
TRBJ2-5	TRBV5-1	-	14	-	TGCGCCAGCAGCTTGGGGTCGGGCCAAGAGACCCAGTACTTC	CASSLGSGQETQYF
TRBJ1-4	TRBV19	-	14	-	TGTGCCAGTCGACTTGGACAGTCCGATGAAAAACTGTTTTTT	CASRLGQSDEKLFF
TRBJ1-4	TRBV15	-	15	TRBD1	TGTGCCACCAGCAGAGGGACAGGGGTGGGTGAAAAACTGTTTTTT	CATSRGTGVGEKLFF
TRBJ1-5	TRBV27	-	15	-	TGTGCCAGCAGTTTTTCCATCTATAGCAATCAGCCCCAGCATTTT	CASSFSIYSNQPQHF
TRBJ2-7	TRBV6-2/TRBV6-3	-	15	-	TGTGCCAGCAGTGGACGACAGCTATCTTCCTACGAGCAGTACTTC	CASSGRQLSSYEQYF
TRBJ2-1	TRBV27	-	16	TRBD2	TGTGCCAGTCAGACAGGACGGAGCGGGAGGTACAATGAGCAGTTCTTC	CASQTGRSGRYNEQFF
TRBJ1-2	TRBV2	-	14	-	TGTGCCAGCAGTGAAGGGGGGAACACCTATGGCTACACCTTC	CASSEGGNTYGYTF
TRBJ1-2	TRBV30	-	14	TRBD1	TGTGCCTGGAGTGTAACAGGGGAGTGGCATGGCTACACCTTC	CAWSVTGEWHGYTF
TRBJ1-1	TRBV5-5	-	11	-	TGTGCCAGCAGCCCGAACACTGAAGCTTTCTTT	CASSPNTEAFF
TRBJ2-3	TRBV29-1	-	16	TRBD2	TGCAGCGTCCGAACAGGGGCTAGCGGGAGAACAGATACGCAGTATTTT	CSVRTGASGRTDTQYF